This T cell receptor (beta chain) appears in the sequencing data of a study of memory CD4+ T cells and cytomegalovirus serostatus. This CDR3 comprises 16 residues. Per the germline V gene, CDR1 is WSHSY and CDR2 is SAAADI. Trimming removed 7 bases at V and 3 bases at J, with 18 bases between. The protocol was immunoSEQ multiplex PCR, while the TCRdb copy is restricted to in-frame clones and leaves out a portion. The data contain around 49,000 clones, approximately 78% of them singletons. This clone was detected once. The antigen is undetermined. Study results and limitations: The CMV-associated TCR signature appears largely within the CD4+ memory repertoire.

The sort gate was single viable CD3+CD4+CD8-CD45RO+ cells for memory CD4+ T cells. Input material: memory CD4+ T cells from blood. This receptor was obtained from an adult in good health and CMV-seronegative. This chain joins TRBV10-2 and TRBJ2-2; D might be TRBD1 (5 bases). The CDR3 DNA sequence: TGCGCCAGCACCCACCAGGGCGGCGCGGACACCGGGGAGCTGTTTTTT. This codes for CASTHQGGADTGELFF.